This T cell receptor (beta chain) was captured in a study of blood T cell repertoires in COVID-19. Study context: Samples taken during acute and convalescent COVID-19 were collected in the United States, Italy and Spain. PBMCs, B-cell-depleted T cells, or T cells were the source of the cDNA or gDNA that made up the material.

Seattle patients were enrolled while actively infected and followed longitudinally. In the source study's methods: How many nucleated cells were present was estimated from reference gene primer amplification. The table came from immunoSEQ multiplex PCR; TCRdb's copy has only in-frame clones and leaves some out. V, J and clone size derive from that table, while D and trimming were established from the DNA sequence. The profile shows some 260,000 clones, roughly 88% of them singletons. This CDR3 has 16 residues. CDR1 is SGHTA, CDR2 FQGNSA, per germline. Trimming cost V 5 bases and J 4 bases; bases outside gene matches: 10.

The clonotype originates from a woman between 25 and 40 years old with COVID-19, enrolled during active disease. The V gene is TRBV7-2, the J gene TRBJ1-4; 7 nucleotides line up with TRBD1. Sequencing was done on a sample of peripheral blood. The CDR3 is CASSPSQGGLNEKLFF. Here the CDR3 DNA reads TGTGCCAGCAGCCCGTCCCAGGGGGGCCTTAATGAAAAACTGTTTTTT.